Each of the 11 T cell receptor beta chains below was sequenced from the same sample in a study of early T cells in non-severe SARS-CoV-2 infection. TCRdb called the 5' RACE reads again in MiXCR, with one record for every CDR3 protein. In the table there are 55,000 to 80,000 distinct CDR3 sequences, roughly 9% of which are singletons. This specimen consisted of whole blood, obtained at baseline. Source of these receptors: an adult who was a healthcare worker with PCR-confirmed SARS-CoV-2 infection or an uninfected control (not recorded which).

This clonotype has more than one count but fewer than ten. The DNA of the CDR3 is TGTGCCAGCAGTTACGACGGCCTCGCAGATACGCAGTATTTT. Its translation: CASSYDGLADTQYF. The chain couples TRBV6-6 to TRBJ2-3; D remains ambiguous. The length of the CDR3 is 14 residues. Trimming removed 2 bases from V and 4 bases from J, with 10 bases in between. Germline V gene sequence: CDR1 MNHNY, CDR2 SVGAGI (reference sequence).

Only a few counts were recorded for this clonotype. J is TRBJ2-1 and V is TRBV20-1, with 13 bases matching TRBD2. The CDR3 extends over 19 amino acids. J was trimmed by 1 base and V by 0 bases; bases with no gene match: 9. Germline V lookup: CDR1 DFQATT, CDR2 SNEGSKA (reference sequence). In nucleotides, the CDR3 is TGCAGTGCTAGAGACAGCGGGACTAGCGGGACAGTGTCCTACAATGAGCAGTTCTTC. Amino acids: CSARDSGTSGTVSYNEQFF.

By sample fraction, this clonotype is medium-sized. The gene calls are TRBV6-5 and TRBJ1-5; D not certain. Germline-derived CDR1 and CDR2 are MNHEY and SVGAGI. This CDR3 comprises 11 residues. V dropped 9 bases and J dropped 5 bases, with 8 bases sitting between them. CDR3 sequence: CASMEDQPQHF. The CDR3 region has the DNA TGTGCCAGTATGGAGGATCAGCCCCAGCATTTT.

This sequence joins TRBV20-1 and TRBJ2-3, with D unresolved. The CDR3 runs to 13 residues. The V end was cut by 1 base, the J end by 1 base, with 6 bases between. Germline lookup yields CDR1 DFQATT and CDR2 SNEGSKA (reference sequence). The CDR3 DNA sequence: TGCAGTGCTAGAGGGGCTGGCACAGATACGCAGTATTTT. It translates to CSARGAGTDTQYF.

This clonotype was seen a few times. The J gene is TRBJ2-1, the V gene TRBV10-2, with a possible D match to TRBD2 (6 bases). This CDR3 contains 16 residues. Trimming removed 4 bases at V and 0 bases at J, with 13 bases between. CDR1 and CDR2 from the germline V gene are WSHSY and SAAADI. CDR3 in DNA: TGCGCCAGCAGTGTCAATAGCGGTAGCTCCTACAATGAGCAGTTCTTC. This translates into CASSVNSGSSYNEQFF.

This clonotype showed up just a few times. The chain links TRBV7-8 to TRBJ2-7, with 10 bases lining up with TRBD2. The CDR3 covers 13 residues. The germline CDR1 and CDR2 sequences are SGHVS and FQNEAQ. The J segment lost 6 bases and the V segment lost 6 bases, leaving 5 bases of the junction unmatched. The CDR3 region is CASRKAGGREQYF. The CDR3 DNA sequence: TGTGCCAGCAGGAAAGCGGGAGGGCGCGAGCAGTACTTC.

This clonotype was detected once. The genes are TRBV4-3 and TRBJ1-2; D unclear. The V and J ends lost 3 bases and 8 bases respectively, with 19 bases between them. The CDR3 extends over 15 amino acids. Germline V gene sequence: CDR1 LGHNA, CDR2 YSLEER. The CDR3, as DNA: TGCGCCAGCAGCCACTCTCAGGCCAGTAGGGAGGGCTACACCTTC. This encodes CASSHSQASREGYTF.

This clonotype was recorded many times. V is TRBV7-2 and J is TRBJ2-6; unclear D gene. The V end was cut by 1 base, the J end by 0 bases, with 4 bases between. The CDR3 has 15 residues. Germline assignment: CDR1 SGHTA and CDR2 FQGNSA. CDR3 coding DNA: TGTGCCAGCAGCTTAGGAATCTCTGGGGCCAACGTCCTGACTTTC. It translates to CASSLGISGANVLTF.

This clonotype has only a few counts. The chain is built from TRBV7-9 and TRBJ2-1, with 7 nucleotides matching TRBD2. The length of the CDR3 is 15 residues. The V gene end was trimmed by 5 bases and the J gene end by 3 bases; junction bases not matched to a gene: 7. The germline gives CDR1 SEHNR, CDR2 FQNEAQ (reference sequence). The CDR3 here is CASSPGLGLYNEQFF. For the CDR3, the DNA is TGTGCCAGCAGCCCTGGACTAGGCCTCTACAATGAGCAGTTCTTC.

The chain combines TRBV27 with TRBJ1-6; D unresolved. The germline V gene has CDR1 MNHEY and CDR2 SMNVEV (reference sequence). V was cut by 8 bases and J by 7 bases, with 15 bases left in between. The CDR3 is 14 residues long. As DNA, the CDR3 is TGTGCCAGCTCCCTCCTGGCGAGAAATTCACCCCTCCACTTT. This gives the protein CASSLLARNSPLHF.

This clonotype showed up just a few times. CDR3 sequence: CASSFRQQGDTQYF. The CDR3 nucleotides read TGCGCCAGCAGCTTCAGGCAGCAAGGAGATACGCAGTATTTT. The genes are TRBV5-1 and TRBJ2-3; D is ambiguous. The CDR3 is made up of 14 amino acids. Germline values: CDR1 SGHRS, CDR2 YFSETQ. Trimming shortened V by 2 bases and J by 5 bases, and 12 bases separated the two germline ends.